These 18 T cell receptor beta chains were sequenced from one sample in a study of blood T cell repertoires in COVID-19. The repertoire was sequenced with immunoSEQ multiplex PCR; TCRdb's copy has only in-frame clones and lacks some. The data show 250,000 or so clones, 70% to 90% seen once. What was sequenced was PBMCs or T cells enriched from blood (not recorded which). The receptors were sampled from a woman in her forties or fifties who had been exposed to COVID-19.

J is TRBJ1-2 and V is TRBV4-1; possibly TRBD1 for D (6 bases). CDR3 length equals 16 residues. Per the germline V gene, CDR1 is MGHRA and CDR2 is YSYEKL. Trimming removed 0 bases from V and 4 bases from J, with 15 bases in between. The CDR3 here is CASSQERTANLYGYTF. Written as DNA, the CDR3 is TGCGCCAGCAGCCAAGAGAGGACAGCCAACCTCTATGGCTACACCTTC.

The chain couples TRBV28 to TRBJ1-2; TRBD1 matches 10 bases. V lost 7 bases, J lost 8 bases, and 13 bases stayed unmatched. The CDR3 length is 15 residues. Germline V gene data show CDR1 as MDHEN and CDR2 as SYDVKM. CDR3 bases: TGTGCCAGCAAGACCTCCACCGGGACAGGGGTGGGCTACACCTTC. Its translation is CASKTSTGTGVGYTF.

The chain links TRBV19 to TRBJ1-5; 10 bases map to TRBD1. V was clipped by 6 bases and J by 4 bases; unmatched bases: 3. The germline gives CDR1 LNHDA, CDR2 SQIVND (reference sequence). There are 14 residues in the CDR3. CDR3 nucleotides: TGTGCCAGTAGGGGACAGGGGATGAATCAGCCCCAGCATTTT. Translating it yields CASRGQGMNQPQHF.

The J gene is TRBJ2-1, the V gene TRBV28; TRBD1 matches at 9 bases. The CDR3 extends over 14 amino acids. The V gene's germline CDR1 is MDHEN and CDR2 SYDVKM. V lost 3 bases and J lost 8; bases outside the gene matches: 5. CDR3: CASSLTGGWDEQFF. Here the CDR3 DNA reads TGTGCCAGCAGTTTGACAGGGGGTTGGGATGAGCAGTTCTTC.

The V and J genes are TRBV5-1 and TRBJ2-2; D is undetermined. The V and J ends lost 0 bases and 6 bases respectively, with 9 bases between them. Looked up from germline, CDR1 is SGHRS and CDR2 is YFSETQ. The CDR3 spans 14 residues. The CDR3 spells CASSLAQQAGELFF. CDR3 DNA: TGCGCCAGCAGCTTGGCTCAGCAGGCCGGGGAGCTGTTTTTT.

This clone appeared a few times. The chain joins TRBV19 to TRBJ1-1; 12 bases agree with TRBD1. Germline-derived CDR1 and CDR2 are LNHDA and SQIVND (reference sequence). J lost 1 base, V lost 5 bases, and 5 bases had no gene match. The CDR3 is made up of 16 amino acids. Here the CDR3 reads CASSPGQGAWNTEAFF. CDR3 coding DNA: TGTGCCAGTAGTCCGGGACAGGGGGCGTGGAACACTGAAGCTTTCTTT.

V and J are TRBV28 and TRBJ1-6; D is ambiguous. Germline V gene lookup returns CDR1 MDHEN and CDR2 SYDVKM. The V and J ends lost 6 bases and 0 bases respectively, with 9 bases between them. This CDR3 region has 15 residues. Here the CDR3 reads CASRGRSSYNSPLHF. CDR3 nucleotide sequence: TGTGCCAGCAGGGGTCGGAGCTCCTATAATTCACCCCTCCACTTT.

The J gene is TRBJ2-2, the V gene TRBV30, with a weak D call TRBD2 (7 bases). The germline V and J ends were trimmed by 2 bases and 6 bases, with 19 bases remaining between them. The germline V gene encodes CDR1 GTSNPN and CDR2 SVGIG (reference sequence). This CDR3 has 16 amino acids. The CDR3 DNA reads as TGTGCCTGGAGTCAGAGTGGGGGGGCAAGGCCCGGGGAGCTGTTTTTT. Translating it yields CAWSQSGGARPGELFF.

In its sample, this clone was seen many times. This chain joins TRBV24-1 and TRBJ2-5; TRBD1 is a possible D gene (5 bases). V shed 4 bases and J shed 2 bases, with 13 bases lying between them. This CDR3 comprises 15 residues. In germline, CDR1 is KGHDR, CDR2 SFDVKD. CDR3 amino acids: CATSDPGPGQETQYF. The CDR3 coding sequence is TGTGCCACCAGTGACCCAGGTCCAGGGCAAGAGACCCAGTACTTC.

The CDR3 sequence: CATSDVGGMDTQYF. CDR3 nucleotides: TGTGCCACCAGTGACGTGGGGGGTATGGATACGCAGTATTTT. The chain couples TRBV24-1 to TRBJ2-3; D might be TRBD2 (6 bases). The CDR3 is made up of 14 amino acids. Trimming stripped 4 bases from V and 6 bases from J, with 13 bases between. Germline-derived CDR1 and CDR2 are KGHDR and SFDVKD.

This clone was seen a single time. The CDR3 bases are TGTGCCAGCACCCAAGACAGCCCTAACTATGGCTACACCTTC. Protein sequence: CASTQDSPNYGYTF. V usage is TRBV7-2 and J usage is TRBJ1-2; the D gene is possibly TRBD1 (5 bases). Germline CDR1 SGHTA, CDR2 FQGNSA. Trimming left V 7 bases short and J 0 bases short, with 12 bases between. The CDR3 covers 14 residues.

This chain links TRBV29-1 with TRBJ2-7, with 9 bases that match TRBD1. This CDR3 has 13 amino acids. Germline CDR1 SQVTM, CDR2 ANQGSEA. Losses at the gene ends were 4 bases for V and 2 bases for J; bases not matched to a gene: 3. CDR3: CSVGGDRAYEQYF. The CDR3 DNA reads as TGCAGCGTTGGTGGGGACAGGGCCTACGAGCAGTACTTC.

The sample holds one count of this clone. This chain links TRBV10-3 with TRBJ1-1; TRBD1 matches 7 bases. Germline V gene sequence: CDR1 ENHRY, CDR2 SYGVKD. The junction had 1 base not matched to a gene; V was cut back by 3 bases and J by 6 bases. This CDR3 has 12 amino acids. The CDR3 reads CAISDTGAEAFF. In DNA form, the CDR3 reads TGTGCCATCAGTGATACAGGGGCTGAAGCTTTCTTT.

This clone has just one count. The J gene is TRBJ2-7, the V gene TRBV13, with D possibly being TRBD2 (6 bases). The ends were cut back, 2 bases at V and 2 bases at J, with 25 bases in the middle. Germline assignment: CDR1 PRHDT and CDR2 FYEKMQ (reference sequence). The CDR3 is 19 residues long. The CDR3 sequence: CASSLRMGTPLSGPYEQYF. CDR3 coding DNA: TGTGCCAGCAGCTTAAGGATGGGGACTCCACTCTCGGGGCCCTACGAGCAGTACTTC.

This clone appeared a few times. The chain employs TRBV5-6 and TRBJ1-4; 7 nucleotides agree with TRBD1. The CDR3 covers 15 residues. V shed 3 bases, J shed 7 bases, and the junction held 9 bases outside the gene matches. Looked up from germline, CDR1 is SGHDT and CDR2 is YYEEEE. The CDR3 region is CASSYTRQGGEKLFF. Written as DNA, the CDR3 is TGTGCCAGCAGCTACACTAGACAGGGAGGTGAAAAACTGTTTTTT.

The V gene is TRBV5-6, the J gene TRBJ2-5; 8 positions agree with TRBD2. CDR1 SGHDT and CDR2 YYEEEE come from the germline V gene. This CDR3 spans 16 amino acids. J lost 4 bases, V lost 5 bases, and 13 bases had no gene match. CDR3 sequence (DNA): TGTGCCAGCAGTGGAGGACAGCGGGGGAGCAGAGAGACCCAGTACTTC. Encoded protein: CASSGGQRGSRETQYF. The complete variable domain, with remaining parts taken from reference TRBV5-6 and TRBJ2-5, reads DAGVTQSPTHLIKTRGQQVTLRCSPKSGHDTVSWYQQALGQGPQFIFQYYEEEERQRGNFPDRFSGHQFPNYSSELNVNALLLGDSALYLCASSGGQRGSRETQYFGPGTRLLVL.

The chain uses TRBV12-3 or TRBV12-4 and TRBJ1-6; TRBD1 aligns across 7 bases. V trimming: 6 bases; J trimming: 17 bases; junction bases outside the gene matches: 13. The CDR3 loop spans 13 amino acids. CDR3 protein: CASSSGQDLHVHF. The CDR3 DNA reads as TGTGCCAGCAGCTCTGGACAGGACCTTCATGTCCACTTT.

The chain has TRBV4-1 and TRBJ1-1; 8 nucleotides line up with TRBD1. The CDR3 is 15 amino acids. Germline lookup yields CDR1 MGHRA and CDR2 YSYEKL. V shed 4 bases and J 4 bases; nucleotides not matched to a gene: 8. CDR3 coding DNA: TGCGCCAGCAGCCCACTTCTTACAGGGGGCACTGAAGCTTTCTTT. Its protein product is CASSPLLTGGTEAFF.